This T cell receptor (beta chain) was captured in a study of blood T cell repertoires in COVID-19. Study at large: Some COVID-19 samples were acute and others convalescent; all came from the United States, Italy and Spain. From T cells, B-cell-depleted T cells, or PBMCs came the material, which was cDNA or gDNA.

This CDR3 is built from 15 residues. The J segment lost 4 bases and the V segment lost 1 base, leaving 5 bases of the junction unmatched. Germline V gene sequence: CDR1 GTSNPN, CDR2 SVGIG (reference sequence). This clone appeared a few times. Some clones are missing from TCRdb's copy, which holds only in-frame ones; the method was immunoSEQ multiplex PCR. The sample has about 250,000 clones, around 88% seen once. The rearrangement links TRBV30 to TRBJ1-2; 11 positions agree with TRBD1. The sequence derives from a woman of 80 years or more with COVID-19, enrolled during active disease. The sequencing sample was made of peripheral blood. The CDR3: CAWSARTGGGYGYTF. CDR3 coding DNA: TGTGCCTGGAGTGCCCGGACAGGGGGCGGCTATGGCTACACCTTC.